This TCR beta chain was recorded in a study of T cell changes during pregnancy in multiple sclerosis. The CDR3 has 15 amino acids. CDR1 and CDR2 (germline): MNHNS, SASEGT. The V gene lost 4 bases and the J gene lost 0 bases, with 9 bases spanning the gap. The protocol was immunoSEQ multiplex PCR, while the TCRdb copy is restricted to in-frame clones and leaves out a portion. Here the sample spans fewer than 40,000 clones, more than 85% being singletons. Sample: CD8+ T cells from peripheral blood mononuclear cells, taken after pregnancy. This receptor was identified in a female donor with multiple sclerosis, enrolled in a pregnancy study. The rearrangement links TRBV6-1 to TRBJ1-4; possibly TRBD1 for D (5 bases). For the CDR3, the DNA is TGTGCCAGCAGTGGGGGGGTTGCAACTAATGAAAAACTGTTTTTT. Translated: CASSGGVATNEKLFF.